Listed here are 5 T cell receptor beta chains from one sample, sequenced in a study of lung T cells in sarcoidosis with Löfgren's syndrome. Each CDR3 protein gets one entry after TCRdb re-called the reads with MiXCR. The sample consists of 60,000 to 70,000 distinct CDR3 sequences, approximately 22% of them appearing once. Material: CD4+ T cells from PBMCs. These receptors were obtained from a human donor with sarcoidosis (Löfgren's syndrome or another form), or a control subject (not recorded which).

This clonotype was seen ten or more times. This chain uses TRBV20-1 with TRBJ2-1, with 16 bases fitting TRBD2. The CDR3 totals 19 residues. CDR1 DFQATT and CDR2 SNEGSKA come from the germline V gene (reference sequence). V lost 0 bases and J lost 2; bases outside the gene matches: 7. CDR3 nucleotide sequence: TGCAGTGCTAGAGATATGGGACTAGCGGGAGGGACAGCCTACAATGAGCAGTTCTTC. Translating it yields CSARDMGLAGGTAYNEQFF.

This clonotype showed up just a few times. This rearrangement joins TRBV2 to TRBJ2-1; the match to TRBD1 covers 10 bases. After removal of 5 bases from V and 4 bases from J, the junction contained 5 bases not matched to a gene. Per germline, CDR1 SNHLY and CDR2 FYNNEI. The CDR3 is 15 residues long. The CDR3 bases are TGTGCCAGCAGTCGACAGGGGGCCAGGTACAATGAGCAGTTCTTC. Translated, it gives CASSRQGARYNEQFF.

This chain joins TRBV5-1 and TRBJ2-7; TRBD1 aligns across 11 bases. Trimming at V came to 3 bases and at J to 0 bases, leaving 2 bases not matched to a gene. Per germline, CDR1 SGHRS and CDR2 YFSETQ. This CDR3 is 15 amino acids long. The CDR3 sequence: CASSSGQGGSYEQYV. CDR3 sequence (DNA): TGCGCCAGCAGCTCGGGACAGGGGGGCTCCTACGAGCAGTACGTC.

This clonotype came up a few times. The conserved phenylalanine or tryptophan normally closing the CDR3 is absent here, so this likely arose from a read error. The rearrangement links TRBV20-1 to TRBJ2-1; the D gene could be TRBD1 or TRBD2 (5 bases each). Germline V gene lookup returns CDR1 DFQATT and CDR2 SNEGSKA (reference sequence). The CDR3 is 13 amino acids. V was pared by 5 bases and J by 8 bases, with 16 bases between. As DNA, the CDR3 is TGCAGTGCTGCCAAGGGGAGTCTTGATGAGCAGTTCCTC. It codes for CSAAKGSLDEQFL.

With regard to this clonotype: A much larger clonotype is one base distant, so this may be a read error. This chain links TRBV28 with TRBJ2-7; 7 positions match TRBD1. This CDR3 has 14 amino acids. The germline V gene encodes CDR1 MDHEN and CDR2 SYDVKM. The CDR3 reads CASSKIGGGYEQHV. CDR3 in DNA: TGTGCCAGCAGCAAAATAGGGGGCGGCTACGAGCAGCACGTC.